Reported below is one T cell receptor beta chain. Its antigen is unknown. Germline and junction disagree at one end, which may indicate a read error. No cell sorting was done before RNA was extracted from the tissue. The library came from three nested PCR rounds adapted from ARM-PCR protocols. MiXCR, run by TCRdb on the multiplex PCR reads, gives a single entry per CDR3 protein. Among fewer than 150,000 distinct CDR3 sequences, approximately 72% were seen once, and the ten largest hold around a sixth. This specimen belongs to a study of tumor and adjacent non-tumor tissue in lung cancer. Study overall: The patients, around 9 men and 4 or 5 women, were roughly 30 to 85 with stage I to III disease. Study-level points and caveats: Patients with more diverse tumor TCRs had worse survival. Top 100 clones took a larger repertoire share in normal lung.

This clonotype was sampled from a man in his fifties or sixties with small cell lung cancer. Sequenced material: lung tumor tissue.

The CDR3 DNA follows: TGTGTCAGCAGTAAAATCGAGAGGGGAAACACCATATATTTT. Translating gives CVSSKIERGNTIYF. The V call is TRBV12-3 or TRBV12-4, the J call TRBJ1-3; D not resolved. This CDR3 comprises 14 residues.